This T cell receptor beta chain stems from a study of blood T cell repertoires in COVID-19. Produced via immunoSEQ multiplex PCR; TCRdb's table is partial and in-frame only. The sample records approximately 330,000 clones, approximately 87% being singletons. The CDR3 has 19 residues. Germline CDR1 and CDR2: LGHNA and YSLEER. V lost 4 bases and J 7 bases, leaving 31 bases between the germline ends. Sequencing used peripheral blood. This TCR derives from a woman between 50 and 59 years old with active or convalescent COVID-19. The V gene is TRBV4-3, the J gene TRBJ1-2; D is possibly TRBD1 (6 bases). DNA of the CDR3: TGCGCCAGCAGCCGGGACACGGGTATTTTGACTGGGTATTATAGTGGCTACACCTTC. Its translation: CASSRDTGILTGYYSGYTF.